This is a list of T cell receptor beta chains from one sample in a study of T cells after yellow fever vaccination. TCRdb recomputed calls from the 5' RACE reads with MiXCR, one row per CDR3 protein. The sample records 500,000 to 650,000 distinct CDR3 sequences, about 12% being singletons. The sequences come from PBMCs, collected on the day of the yellow fever booster vaccination. These receptors all stem from a man aged 30 to 39 who received the YFV17D yellow fever vaccine. Both conserved end residues are part of each CDR3. D genes are given only for firm matches. Some rows mark clone size as missing; the rest say once, few, many or name a class of expanded clone.

-	TRBV5-1	TRBD1	TRBJ2-1	CASSLFAGTGGKDEQFF	TGCGCCAGCAGCTTGTTCGCGGGGACAGGGGGCAAGGATGAGCAGTTCTTC
-	TRBV30	-	TRBJ1-1	CALGLGGMNTEAFF	TGTGCGCTGGGACTCGGCGGCATGAACACTGAAGCTTTCTTT
-	TRBV4-3	TRBD1	TRBJ1-4	CASSQGQGEPNEKLFF	TGCGCCAGCAGCCAAGGACAGGGGGAACCTAATGAAAAACTGTTTTTT
many	TRBV4-2	-	TRBJ2-3	CASSVPLSTDTQYF	TGTGCCAGCAGCGTACCACTGAGCACAGATACGCAGTATTTT
few	TRBV14	TRBD2	TRBJ2-7	CASSQVGLAAYEQYF	TGTGCCAGCAGCCAAGTAGGACTAGCGGCTTACGAGCAGTACTTC
-	TRBV5-8	-	TRBJ2-2	CASSLAIGISYTGELFF	TGTGCCAGCAGCTTGGCCATTGGTATTTCGTATACCGGGGAGCTGTTTTTT
-	TRBV3-1	TRBD1	TRBJ2-2	CASRRTGESGELFF	TGTGCCAGCAGGAGGACAGGGGAATCAGGGGAGCTGTTTTTT
-	TRBV7-6	TRBD2	TRBJ2-1	CASSGGREGSDEQFF	TGTGCCAGCAGTGGCGGGCGGGAGGGAAGCGATGAGCAGTTCTTC
-	TRBV7-7	-	TRBJ2-1	CASSPGMASHNEQFF	TGTGCTAGCAGCCCTGGGATGGCGTCCCACAATGAGCAGTTCTTC
few	TRBV10-3	-	TRBJ1-5	CAITGGDNQPQHF	TGTGCCATCACTGGGGGGGACAATCAGCCCCAGCATTTT
few	TRBV5-1	TRBD1	TRBJ1-2	CASSKTGEGYGYTF	TGCGCCAGCAGCAAAACAGGGGAGGGCTATGGCTACACCTTC
few	TRBV6-2/TRBV6-3	-	TRBJ2-7	CASKSGLREQYF	TGTGCCAGCAAGAGCGGCTTGAGAGAGCAGTACTTC
-	TRBV10-3	TRBD2	TRBJ2-3	CAIGLAGGGDTQYF	TGTGCCATCGGACTAGCGGGGGGCGGAGATACGCAGTATTTT
-	TRBV7-2	TRBD2	TRBJ2-7	CASSFFTAGGPYEQYF	TGTGCCAGCAGCTTTTTTACCGCGGGAGGGCCCTACGAGCAGTACTTC
-	TRBV9	-	TRBJ2-5	CASSAGAGRQTQYF	TGTGCCAGCAGCGCCGGAGCAGGGCGACAGACCCAGTACTTC
few	TRBV3-1	-	TRBJ2-1	CASSLRRGFSYNEQFF	TGTGCCAGCAGCCTCAGAAGGGGATTTTCCTACAATGAGCAGTTCTTC